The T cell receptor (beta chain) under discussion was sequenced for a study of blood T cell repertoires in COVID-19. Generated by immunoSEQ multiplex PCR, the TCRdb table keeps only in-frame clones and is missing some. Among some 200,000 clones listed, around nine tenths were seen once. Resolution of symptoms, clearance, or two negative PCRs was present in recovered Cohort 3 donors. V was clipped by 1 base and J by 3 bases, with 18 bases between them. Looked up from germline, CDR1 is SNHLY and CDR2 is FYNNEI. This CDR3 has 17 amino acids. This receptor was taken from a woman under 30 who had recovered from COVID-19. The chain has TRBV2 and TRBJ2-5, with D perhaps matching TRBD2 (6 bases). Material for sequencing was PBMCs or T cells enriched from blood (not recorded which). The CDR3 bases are TGTGCCAGCAGTGAAGAAGTCGTAGGGACTTTTAAAGAGACCCAGTACTTC. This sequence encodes CASSEEVVGTFKETQYF.